This TCR beta chain was recorded in a study of blood T cell repertoires in COVID-19. Overall study: Acute and convalescent COVID-19 samples came from the United States, Italy and Spain.

Libraries were prepared by immunoSEQ multiplex PCR; TCRdb keeps only in-frame clonotypes and omits some of them. The sample consists of 150,000 to 200,000 clones, 84% of them appearing once. This clone has more than one count but fewer than ten. The CDR3 covers 19 residues. CDR1 MDHEN and CDR2 SYDVKM come from the germline V gene. Trimming took 6 bases from V and 7 from J, leaving 30 bases between them. The receptor comes from a woman aged 80 or older with acute or convalescent COVID-19. This sequence joins TRBV28 and TRBJ1-4, with D possibly matching TRBD1 (6 bases). The sample taken for sequencing was peripheral blood. The CDR3: CASSLPRQVSDSGGEKLFF. As DNA, the CDR3 is TGTGCCAGCAGCTTGCCCCGACAGGTCTCCGATTCCGGCGGTGAAAAACTGTTTTTT. Variable domain in full (rest from reference TRBV28 and TRBJ1-4): DVKVTQSSRYLVKRTGEKVFLECVQDMDHENMFWYRQDPGLGLRLIYFSYDVKMKEKGDIPEGYSVSREKKERFSLILESASTNQTSMYLCASSLPRQVSDSGGEKLFFGSGTQLSVL.